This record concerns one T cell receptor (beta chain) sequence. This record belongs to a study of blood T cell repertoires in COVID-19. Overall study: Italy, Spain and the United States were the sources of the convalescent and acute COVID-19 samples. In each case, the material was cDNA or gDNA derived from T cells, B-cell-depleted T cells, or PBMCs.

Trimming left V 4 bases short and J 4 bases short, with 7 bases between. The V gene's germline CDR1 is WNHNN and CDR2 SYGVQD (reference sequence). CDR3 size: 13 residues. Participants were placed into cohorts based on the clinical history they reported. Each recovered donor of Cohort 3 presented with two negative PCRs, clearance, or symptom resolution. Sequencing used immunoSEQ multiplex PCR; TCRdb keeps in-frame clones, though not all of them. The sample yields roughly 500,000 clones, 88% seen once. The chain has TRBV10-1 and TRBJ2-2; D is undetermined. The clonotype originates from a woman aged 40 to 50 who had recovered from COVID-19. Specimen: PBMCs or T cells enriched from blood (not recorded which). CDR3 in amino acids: CASSVQVTGELFF. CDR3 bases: TGCGCCAGCAGTGTCCAGGTCACCGGGGAGCTGTTTTTT.